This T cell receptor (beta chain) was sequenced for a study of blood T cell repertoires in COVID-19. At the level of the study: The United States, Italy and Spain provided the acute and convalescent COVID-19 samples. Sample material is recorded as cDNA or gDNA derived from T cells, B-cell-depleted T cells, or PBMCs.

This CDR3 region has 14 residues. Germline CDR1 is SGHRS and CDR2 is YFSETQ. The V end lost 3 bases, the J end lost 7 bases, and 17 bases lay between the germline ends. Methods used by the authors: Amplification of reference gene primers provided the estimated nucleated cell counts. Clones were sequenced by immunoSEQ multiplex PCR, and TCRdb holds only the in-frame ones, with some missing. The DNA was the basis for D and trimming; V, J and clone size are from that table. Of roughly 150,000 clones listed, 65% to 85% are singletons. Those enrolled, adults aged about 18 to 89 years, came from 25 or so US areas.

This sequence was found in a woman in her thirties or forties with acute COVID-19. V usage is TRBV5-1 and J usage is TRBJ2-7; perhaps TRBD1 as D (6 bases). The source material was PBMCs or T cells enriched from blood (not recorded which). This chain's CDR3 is CASSYGAPGTEQYV. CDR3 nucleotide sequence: TGCGCCAGCAGCTATGGAGCCCCCGGGACAGAGCAGTACGTC.